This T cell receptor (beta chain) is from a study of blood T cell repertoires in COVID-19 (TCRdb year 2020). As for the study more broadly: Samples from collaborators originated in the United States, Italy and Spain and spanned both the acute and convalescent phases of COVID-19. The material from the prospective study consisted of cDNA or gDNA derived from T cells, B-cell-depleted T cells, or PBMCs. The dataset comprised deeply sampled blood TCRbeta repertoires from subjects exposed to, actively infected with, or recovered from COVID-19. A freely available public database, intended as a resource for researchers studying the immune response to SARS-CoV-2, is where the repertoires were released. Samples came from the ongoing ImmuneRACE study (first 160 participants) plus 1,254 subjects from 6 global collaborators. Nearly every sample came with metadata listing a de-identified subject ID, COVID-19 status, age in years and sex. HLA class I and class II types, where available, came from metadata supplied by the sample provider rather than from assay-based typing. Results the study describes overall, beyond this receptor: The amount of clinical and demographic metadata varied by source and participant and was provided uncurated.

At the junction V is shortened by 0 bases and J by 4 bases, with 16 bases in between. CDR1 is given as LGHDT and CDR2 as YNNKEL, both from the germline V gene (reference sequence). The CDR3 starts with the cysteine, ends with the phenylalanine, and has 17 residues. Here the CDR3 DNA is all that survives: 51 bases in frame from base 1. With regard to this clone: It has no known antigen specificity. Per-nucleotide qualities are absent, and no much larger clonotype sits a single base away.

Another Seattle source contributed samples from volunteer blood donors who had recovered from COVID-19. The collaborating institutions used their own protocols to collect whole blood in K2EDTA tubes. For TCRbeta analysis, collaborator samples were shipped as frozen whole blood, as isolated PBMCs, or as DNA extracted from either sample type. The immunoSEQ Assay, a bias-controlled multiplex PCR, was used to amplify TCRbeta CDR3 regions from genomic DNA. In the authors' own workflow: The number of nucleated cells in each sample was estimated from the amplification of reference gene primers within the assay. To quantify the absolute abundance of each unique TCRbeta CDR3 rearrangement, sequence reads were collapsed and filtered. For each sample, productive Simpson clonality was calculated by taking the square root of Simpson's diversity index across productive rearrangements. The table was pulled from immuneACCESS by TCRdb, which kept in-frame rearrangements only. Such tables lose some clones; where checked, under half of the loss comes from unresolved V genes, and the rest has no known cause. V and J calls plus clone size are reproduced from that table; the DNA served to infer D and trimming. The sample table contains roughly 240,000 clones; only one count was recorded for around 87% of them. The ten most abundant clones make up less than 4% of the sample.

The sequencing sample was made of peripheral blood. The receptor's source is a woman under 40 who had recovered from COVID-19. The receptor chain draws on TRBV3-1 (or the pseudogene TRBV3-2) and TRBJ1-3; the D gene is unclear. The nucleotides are TGTGCCAGCAGCCAAGATGGGCTGGGTGGAAGGGGAAACACCATATATTTT. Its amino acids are CASSQDGLGGRGNTIYF.